Sequencing of this T cell receptor beta chain was carried out in a study of blood T cell repertoires in COVID-19. Overall study: The samples span acute and convalescent COVID-19 from the United States, Italy and Spain. Nucleic acid was either cDNA or gDNA, and it came from T cells, B-cell-depleted T cells, or PBMCs.

V was clipped by 7 bases and J by 5 bases; unmatched bases: 7. The CDR3 runs 14 residues. CDR1 SGHRS and CDR2 YFSETQ come from the germline V gene. In the original processing: Counts of nucleated cells, estimated from reference gene primer amplification, were obtained. The data were produced by immunoSEQ multiplex PCR, yet TCRdb's version contains in-frame clones alone and is incomplete. D and trimming were read from the DNA, whereas the V and J calls and clone size are those reported in that table. The sample shows 50,000 to 75,000 clones, around 77% of them seen only once. Sequenced sample: peripheral blood. The chain links TRBV5-1 to TRBJ2-5; TRBD2 aligns across 11 bases. The sequence was obtained from an elderly man with active or convalescent COVID-19. CDR3 sequence reads: CASGTSGGRETQYF. CDR3 coding DNA: TGCGCCAGCGGTACTAGCGGGGGCCGGGAGACCCAGTACTTC. The complete variable domain, with remaining parts taken from reference TRBV5-1 and TRBJ2-5, reads KAGVTQTPRYLIKTRGQQVTLSCSPISGHRSVSWYQQTPGQGLQFLFEYFSETQRNKGNFPGRFSGRQFSNSRSEMNVSTLELGDSALYLCASGTSGGRETQYFGPGTRLLVL.